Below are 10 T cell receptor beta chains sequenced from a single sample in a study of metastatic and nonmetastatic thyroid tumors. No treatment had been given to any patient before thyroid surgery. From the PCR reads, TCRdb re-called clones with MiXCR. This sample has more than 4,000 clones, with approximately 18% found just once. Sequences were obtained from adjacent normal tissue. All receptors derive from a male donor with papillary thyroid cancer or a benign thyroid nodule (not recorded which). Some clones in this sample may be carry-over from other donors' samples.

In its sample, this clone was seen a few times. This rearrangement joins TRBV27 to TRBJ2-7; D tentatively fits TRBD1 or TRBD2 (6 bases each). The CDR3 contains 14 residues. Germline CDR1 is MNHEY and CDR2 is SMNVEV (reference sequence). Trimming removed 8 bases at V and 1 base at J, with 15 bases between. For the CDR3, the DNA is TGTGCCAGCGGGGGGCATAGCCCATCCTACGAGCAGTACTTC. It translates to CASGGHSPSYEQYF.

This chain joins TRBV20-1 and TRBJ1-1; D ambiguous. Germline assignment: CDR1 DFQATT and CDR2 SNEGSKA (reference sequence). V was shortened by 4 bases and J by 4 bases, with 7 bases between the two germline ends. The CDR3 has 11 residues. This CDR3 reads CSANRGTEAFF. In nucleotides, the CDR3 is TGCAGTGCTAACCGCGGCACTGAAGCTTTCTTT.

The CDR3: CAWSVQLAGGYEQYF. CDR3 bases: TGTGCCTGGAGTGTACAACTAGCGGGGGGGTACGAGCAGTACTTC. This sequence joins TRBV30 and TRBJ2-7; 13 bases agree with TRBD2. Germline lookup yields CDR1 GTSNPN and CDR2 SVGIG (reference sequence). The CDR3 spans 15 residues. V shed 0 bases, J shed 4 bases, and the junction held 3 bases outside the gene matches.

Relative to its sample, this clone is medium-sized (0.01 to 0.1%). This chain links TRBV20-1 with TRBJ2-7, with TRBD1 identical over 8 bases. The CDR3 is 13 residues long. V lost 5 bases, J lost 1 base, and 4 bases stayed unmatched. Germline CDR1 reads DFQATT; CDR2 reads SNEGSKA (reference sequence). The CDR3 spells CSAVDRGSYEQYF. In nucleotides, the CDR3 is TGCAGTGCTGTAGACAGGGGTTCCTACGAGCAGTACTTC.

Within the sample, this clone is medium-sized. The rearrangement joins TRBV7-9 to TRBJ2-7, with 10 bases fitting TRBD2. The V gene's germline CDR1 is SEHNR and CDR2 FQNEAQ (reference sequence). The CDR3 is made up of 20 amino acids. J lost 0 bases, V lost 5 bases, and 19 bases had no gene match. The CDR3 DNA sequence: TGTGCCAGCAGCGGTACGAACCGAGCGGGGGGGAACCATGACTCCTACGAGCAGTACTTC. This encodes CASSGTNRAGGNHDSYEQYF.

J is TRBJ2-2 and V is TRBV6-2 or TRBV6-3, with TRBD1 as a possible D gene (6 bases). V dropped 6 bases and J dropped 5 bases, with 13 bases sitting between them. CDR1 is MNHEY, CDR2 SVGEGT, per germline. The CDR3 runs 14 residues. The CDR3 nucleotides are TGTGCCAGCAGAAGCAGGGGAGAGACCGGGGAGCTGTTTTTT. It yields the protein CASRSRGETGELFF.

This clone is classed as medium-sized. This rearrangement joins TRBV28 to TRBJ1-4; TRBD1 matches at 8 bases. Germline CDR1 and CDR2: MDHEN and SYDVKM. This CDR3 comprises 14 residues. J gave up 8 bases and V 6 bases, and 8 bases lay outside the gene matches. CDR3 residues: CASSTRQGKEKLFF. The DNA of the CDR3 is TGTGCCAGCAGCACTAGACAGGGGAAAGAAAAACTGTTTTTT.

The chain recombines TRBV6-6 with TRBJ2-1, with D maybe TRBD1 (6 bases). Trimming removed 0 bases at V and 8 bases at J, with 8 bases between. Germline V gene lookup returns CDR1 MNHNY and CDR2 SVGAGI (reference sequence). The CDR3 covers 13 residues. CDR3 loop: CASSYSQGYEQFF. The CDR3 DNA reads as TGTGCCAGCAGTTACTCACAGGGATATGAGCAGTTCTTC.

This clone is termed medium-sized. Here the CDR3 reads CSAMEPGQGDQPQHF. The CDR3 DNA is TGCAGTGCTATGGAACCGGGACAGGGGGATCAGCCCCAGCATTTT. The gene calls are TRBV20-1 and TRBJ1-5; 11 nucleotides match TRBD1. The ends lost 4 bases at V and 5 bases at J; junction bases unmatched: 7. Germline-derived CDR1 and CDR2 are DFQATT and SNEGSKA (reference sequence). There are 15 residues in the CDR3.

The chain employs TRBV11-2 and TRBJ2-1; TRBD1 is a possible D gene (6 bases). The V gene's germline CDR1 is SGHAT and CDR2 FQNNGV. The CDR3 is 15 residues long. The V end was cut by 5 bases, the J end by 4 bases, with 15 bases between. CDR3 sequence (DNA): TGTGCCAGCAGCCCTTTCGGACAGAGTTACAATGAGCAGTTCTTC. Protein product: CASSPFGQSYNEQFF.